The 19 T cell receptor beta chains below all came from one sample that was sequenced in a study of blood T cell repertoires in COVID-19. Here immunoSEQ multiplex PCR was the method, and the copy in TCRdb shows in-frame clones only, minus some. The profile shows just over 650,000 clones, 75% to 90% of them singletons. Sequencing was carried out using peripheral blood. The receptor source for this set is a woman aged 18-29 years with acute or convalescent COVID-19.

This rearrangement joins TRBV18 to TRBJ1-2; D may be TRBD1 (5 bases). V was pared by 3 bases and J by 4 bases, with 12 bases between. Germline V lookup: CDR1 KGHSH, CDR2 LQKENI. The CDR3 spans 14 residues. The CDR3 nucleotides read TGTGCCAGCTCACCCAGCGGGGCCAGCTATGGCTACACCTTC. Protein product: CASSPSGASYGYTF.

The V gene is TRBV3-1 (or the pseudogene TRBV3-2), the J gene TRBJ1-5, with D possibly TRBD1 on 5 matching bases. There are 15 residues in the CDR3. Trimming took 6 bases from V and 4 from J, leaving 16 bases between them. In germline, CDR1 is LGHDT, CDR2 YNNKEL (reference sequence). The CDR3 nucleotides read TGTGCCAGCAGTTTGGGGGGAGGGAAAAATCAGCCCCAGCATTTT. The encoded protein is CASSLGGGKNQPQHF.

J is TRBJ2-1 and V is TRBV5-6; tentatively, D is TRBD1 (6 bases). Germline V gives CDR1 SGHDT, CDR2 YYEEEE. This CDR3 is 17 amino acids long. Deletions cut 0 bases from V and 3 bases from J, with 16 bases between. CDR3 sequence (DNA): TGTGCCAGCAGCTTGGGGGACCCCAGGGGACACTACAATGAGCAGTTCTTC. This gives the protein CASSLGDPRGHYNEQFF. Using reference TRBV5-6 and TRBJ2-1 for the parts outside the CDR3, the full variable domain is DAGVTQSPTHLIKTRGQQVTLRCSPKSGHDTVSWYQQALGQGPQFIFQYYEEEERQRGNFPDRFSGHQFPNYSSELNVNALLLGDSALYLCASSLGDPRGHYNEQFFGPGTRLTVL.

V usage is TRBV7-3 and J usage is TRBJ1-6; 7 nucleotides match TRBD1. This CDR3 has 16 amino acids. The V gene end was trimmed by 5 bases and the J gene end by 7 bases; junction bases not matched to a gene: 11. Germline V gene lookup returns CDR1 SGHTA and CDR2 FQGTGA. CDR3 nucleotides: TGTGCCAGCAGCATATCCCACAGGGGAGGAAATTCACCCCTCCACTTT. Its translation: CASSISHRGGNSPLHF.

This chain uses TRBV5-8 with TRBJ2-5; the D gene is possibly TRBD1 (6 bases). The CDR3 runs 13 residues. The germline V gene encodes CDR1 SGHTS and CDR2 YDEGEE. V was clipped by 4 bases and J by 2 bases, with 9 bases between them. CDR3 protein: CASSRGQQETQYF. The DNA for the CDR3 is TGTGCCAGCAGCCGCGGACAGCAAGAGACCCAGTACTTC.

Only one count was recorded for this clone. The rearrangement links TRBV5-1 to TRBJ2-3; TRBD2 agrees at 9 bases. In germline, CDR1 is SGHRS, CDR2 YFSETQ. After removal of 5 bases from V and 4 bases from J, the junction contained 5 bases not matched to a gene. The CDR3 covers 14 residues. The CDR3 coding sequence is TGCGCCAGCAGTTATAGCGGGGGCTCAGATACGCAGTATTTT. It translates to CASSYSGGSDTQYF.

The chain couples TRBV9 to TRBJ2-1; TRBD2 agrees at 9 bases. Unmatched junction bases numbered 13, after V lost 4 bases and J lost 5 bases. This CDR3 comprises 17 residues. Germline values: CDR1 SGDLS, CDR2 YYNGEE. The CDR3 loop reads CASSSTGAGGIDNEQFF. CDR3 DNA sequence: TGTGCCAGCAGCTCCACCGGCGCGGGGGGGATAGACAATGAGCAGTTCTTC. Variable domain in full (rest from reference TRBV9 and TRBJ2-1): DSGVTQTPKHLITATGQRVTLRCSPRSGDLSVYWYQQSLDQGLQFLIQYYNGEERAKGNILERFSAQQFPDLHSELNLSSLELGDSALYFCASSSTGAGGIDNEQFFGPGTRLTVL.

The genes are TRBV2 and TRBJ2-7; 7 bases match TRBD1. The trim removed 10 bases at V and 3 bases at J, leaving 6 bases unmatched. The CDR3 has 12 amino acids. Germline V CDR1 and CDR2: SNHLY, FYNNEI. CDR3 DNA: TGTGCCATCGCGACAGGGTTCTACGAGCAGTACTTC. Translating it yields CAIATGFYEQYF.

The chain has TRBV5-7 and TRBJ1-4; 9 bases match TRBD1. TRBV5-7 is an ORF; its function is uncertain. The V segment lost 4 bases and the J segment 1 base; nucleotides outside the gene matches: 11. This CDR3 is 18 amino acids long. In DNA form, the CDR3 reads TGTGCCAGCAGCCCAGGGACAGGGCCCAGGGAAACTAATGAAAAACTGTTTTTT. Residues: CASSPGTGPRETNEKLFF.

This clone was seen more than once but under ten times. The chain is built from TRBV9 and TRBJ1-6; D is uncertain. Trimming pared 3 bases from V and 6 bases from J, leaving 13 bases between. CDR1 and CDR2 (germline): SGDLS, YYNGEE. The CDR3 is made up of 15 amino acids. In DNA, the CDR3 is TGTGCCAGCAGCGCCGAGGGAGCGCCTAATTCACCCCTCCACTTT. Translated, it gives CASSAEGAPNSPLHF.

This clone appeared once. This chain connects TRBV5-1 to TRBJ2-2; TRBD2 aligns across 11 bases. The germline V gene encodes CDR1 SGHRS and CDR2 YFSETQ. The V segment lost 2 bases and the J segment 6 bases; nucleotides outside the gene matches: 6. This CDR3 has 16 residues. CDR3 residues: CASSLLAGGPPGELFF. DNA for the CDR3: TGCGCCAGCAGCTTATTAGCGGGGGGGCCCCCCGGGGAGCTGTTTTTT.

V usage is TRBV7-2 and J usage is TRBJ2-3; TRBD2 matches at 12 bases. Germline CDR1 reads SGHTA; CDR2 reads FQGNSA. The CDR3 sequence is 17 residues long. The V segment lost 5 bases and the J segment 2 bases; nucleotides outside the gene matches: 8. CDR3 sequence: CASSVLLAGGDTDTQYF. The CDR3 bases are TGTGCCAGCAGCGTCTTGCTAGCGGGGGGGGACACAGATACGCAGTATTTT.

This rearrangement joins TRBV5-4 to TRBJ2-1; 8 nucleotides align to TRBD2. J gave up 3 bases and V 0 bases, and 11 bases lay outside the gene matches. CDR3 length: 18 amino acids. CDR1 is SGHNT and CDR2 is YYREEE in the germline V gene (reference sequence). In DNA form, the CDR3 reads TGTGCCAGCAGCTTGGATTTCGCCGGGGGGGGAGGCTACAATGAGCAGTTCTTC. It yields the protein CASSLDFAGGGGYNEQFF.

The rearrangement links TRBV9 to TRBJ1-6; tentatively, D is TRBD1 (6 bases). This CDR3 has 15 residues. V lost 0 bases to trimming and J lost 8 bases, with 12 bases between them. Germline CDR1 and CDR2: SGDLS and YYNGEE. CDR3: CASSVGGGSYSPLHF. In nucleotides, the CDR3 is TGTGCCAGCAGCGTAGGTGGGGGCTCGTATTCACCCCTCCACTTT.

The chain has TRBV18 and TRBJ2-7; 12 positions match TRBD1. Germline lookup yields CDR1 KGHSH and CDR2 LQKENI. J was trimmed by 2 bases and V by 0 bases; bases with no gene match: 8. This CDR3 is 18 amino acids long. The CDR3 sequence: CASSPPDNRDRGPYEQYF. DNA of the CDR3: TGTGCCAGCTCACCACCTGACAACCGGGACAGGGGGCCCTACGAGCAGTACTTC.

The genes are TRBV27 and TRBJ2-7; TRBD2 matches 14 bases. Germline loops: CDR1 MNHEY, CDR2 SMNVEV (reference sequence). V trimming: 4 bases; J trimming: 5 bases; junction bases outside the gene matches: 10. The CDR3 covers 17 residues. CDR3 DNA: TGTGCCAGCAGTTCCGTCCCGACTAGCGGGGGGGTCAACGAGCAGTACTTC. As protein: CASSSVPTSGGVNEQYF.

The chain is built from TRBV9 and TRBJ2-1; 7 bases align to TRBD1. This CDR3 has 13 residues. The V gene end was trimmed by 4 bases and the J gene end by 7 bases; junction bases not matched to a gene: 5. CDR1 is SGDLS and CDR2 is YYNGEE in the germline V gene. CDR3 in amino acids: CASSPGTVNEQFF. In DNA form, the CDR3 reads TGTGCCAGCAGCCCCGGGACAGTTAATGAGCAGTTCTTC. Filled out from reference TRBV9 and TRBJ2-1, the complete variable domain reads DSGVTQTPKHLITATGQRVTLRCSPRSGDLSVYWYQQSLDQGLQFLIQYYNGEERAKGNILERFSAQQFPDLHSELNLSSLELGDSALYFCASSPGTVNEQFFGPGTRLTVL.

This clone was seen just once. V usage is TRBV6-5 and J usage is TRBJ2-7; 7 bases fit TRBD2. The ends lost 4 bases at V and 6 bases at J; junction bases unmatched: 6. CDR3 length: 13 residues. CDR1 MNHEY and CDR2 SVGAGI come from the germline V gene. This chain's CDR3 is CASSSLGRGEQYF. CDR3 bases: TGTGCCAGCAGTTCTCTAGGGAGGGGCGAGCAGTACTTC.

This chain joins TRBV15 and TRBJ1-2; D perhaps matches TRBD1 (6 bases). CDR3 length: 14 residues. Germline CDR1 is LNHNV and CDR2 is YYDKDF (reference sequence). Trimming left V 0 bases short and J 8 bases short, with 13 bases between. In nucleotides, the CDR3 is TGTGCCACCAGCAGAGATCTTGGGGGCTCCGGCTACACCTTC. Translated: CATSRDLGGSGYTF.